This T cell receptor (beta chain) was captured in a study of PD-1 blockade in mismatch repair-deficient tumors. The table came from immunoSEQ multiplex PCR; TCRdb's copy has only in-frame clones and leaves some out. The data contain some 130,000 clones, almost 90% of them singletons. TCR sequencing covered a few patients who responded to pembrolizumab. With respect to this clone: Antigen specificity is unknown. This CDR3 is also generated by other DNA sequences in the sample.

The study's findings and limits: After pembrolizumab, tumor-resident clones rose rapidly, then generally contracted before radiologic responses.

The sample was peripheral blood, taken 72 weeks after starting pembrolizumab. This TCR was recovered from an adult with mismatch repair-deficient cancer.

The CDR3 nucleotides are TGTGCCAGCAGCTTAGGGACGAATGAGCAGTTCTTC. Its protein is CASSLGTNEQFF. V and J are TRBV7-9 and TRBJ2-1; D gene unclear. This CDR3 is 12 amino acids long. Looked up from germline, CDR1 is SEHNR and CDR2 is FQNEAQ (reference sequence). Trimming shortened V by 1 base and J by 7 bases, and 5 bases separated the two germline ends.